This TCR beta chain was captured by sequencing in a study of T-cell reconstitution after alpha-beta-depleted transplantation in children. Study-level findings and limits: Some patients' high day-60 TCRbeta diversity was attributed to recipient cells surviving conditioning. Where alpha-beta T cells came from about two months after transplant was reportedly several hundred expanded graft clones. Newly produced T cells mostly accounted for T-cell counts and diversity one year post-transplant.

This sample's TCRbeta library carried unique molecular identifier barcodes. TCRdb fed the PCR reads into MiXCR, producing one record per CDR3 protein. The sample holds about 830,000 distinct CDR3 sequences, around 15% seen once. This CDR3 has 15 amino acids. V was clipped by 7 bases and J by 1 base, with 17 bases between them. Per the germline V gene, CDR1 is SNHLY and CDR2 is FYNNEI. Concerning this clonotype itself: What it binds is unknown.

The material sequenced was PBMCs, mostly from graft donor cells, taken 360 days after TCRalphabeta/CD19-depleted stem cell transplant. V gene TRBV2 combines with J gene TRBJ2-7; weak D call: TRBD1 (6 bases). This TCR derives from a male patient under 18 who had a stem cell transplant for acute lymphoblastic leukemia, so the T cells may come from the graft donor. The CDR3 DNA is TGTGCCAGCAAGACGACAGGAGGTTTTTCCTACGAGCAGTACTTC. Translated, it gives CASKTTGGFSYEQYF.